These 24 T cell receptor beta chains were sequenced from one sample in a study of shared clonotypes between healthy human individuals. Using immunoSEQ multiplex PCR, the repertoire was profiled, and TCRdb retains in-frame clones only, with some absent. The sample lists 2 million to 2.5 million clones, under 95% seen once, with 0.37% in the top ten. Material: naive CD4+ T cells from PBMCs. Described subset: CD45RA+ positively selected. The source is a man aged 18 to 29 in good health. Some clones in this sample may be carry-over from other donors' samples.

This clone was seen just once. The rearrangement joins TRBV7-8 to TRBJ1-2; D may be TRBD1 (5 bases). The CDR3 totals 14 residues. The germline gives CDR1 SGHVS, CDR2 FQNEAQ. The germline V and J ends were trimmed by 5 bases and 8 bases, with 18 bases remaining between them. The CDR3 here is CASSPPGDQGGYTF. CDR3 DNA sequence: TGTGCCAGCAGCCCCCCCGGGGATCAGGGAGGCTACACCTTC.

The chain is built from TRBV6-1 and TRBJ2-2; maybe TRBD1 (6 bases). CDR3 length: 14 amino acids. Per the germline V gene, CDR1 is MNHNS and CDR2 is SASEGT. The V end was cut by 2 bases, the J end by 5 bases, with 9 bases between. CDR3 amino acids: CASSEQGKTGELFF. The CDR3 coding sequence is TGTGCCAGCAGTGAACAGGGGAAAACCGGGGAGCTGTTTTTT.

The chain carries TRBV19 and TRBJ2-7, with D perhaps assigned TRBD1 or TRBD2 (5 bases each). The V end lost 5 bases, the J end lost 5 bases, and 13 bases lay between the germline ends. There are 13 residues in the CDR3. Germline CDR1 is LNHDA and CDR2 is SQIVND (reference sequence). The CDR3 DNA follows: TGTGCCAGTAGTCCCGGGACCCACAACGAGCAGTACTTC. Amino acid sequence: CASSPGTHNEQYF.

Written as DNA, the CDR3 is TGCGCCAGCAGCTTGATCCCCCAGGGCACTGAAGCTTTCTTT. Encoded protein: CASSLIPQGTEAFF. The chain links TRBV5-1 to TRBJ1-1, with a tentative D call TRBD1 (5 bases). The CDR3 loop spans 14 amino acids. CDR1 SGHRS and CDR2 YFSETQ come from the germline V gene. With 1 base removed from V and 4 bases from J, the gap between germline ends came to 11 bases.

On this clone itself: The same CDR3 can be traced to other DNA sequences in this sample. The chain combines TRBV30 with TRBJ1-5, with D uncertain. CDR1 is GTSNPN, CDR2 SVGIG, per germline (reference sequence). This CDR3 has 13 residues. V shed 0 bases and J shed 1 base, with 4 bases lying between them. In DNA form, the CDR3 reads TGTGCCTGGAGTGTTGGAAGCAATCAGCCCCAGCATTTT. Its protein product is CAWSVGSNQPQHF.

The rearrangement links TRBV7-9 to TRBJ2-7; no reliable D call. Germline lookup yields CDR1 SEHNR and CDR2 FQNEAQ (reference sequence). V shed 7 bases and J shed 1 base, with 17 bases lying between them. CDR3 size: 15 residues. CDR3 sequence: CASIPPPQESYEQYF. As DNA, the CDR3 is TGTGCCAGCATCCCACCCCCGCAGGAATCCTACGAGCAGTACTTC.

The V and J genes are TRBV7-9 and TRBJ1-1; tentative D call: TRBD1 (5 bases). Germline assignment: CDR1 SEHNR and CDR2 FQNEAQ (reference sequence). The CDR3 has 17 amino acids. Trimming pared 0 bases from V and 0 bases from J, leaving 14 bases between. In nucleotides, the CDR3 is TGTGCCAGCAGCTTAGCGCTAGGACACCAGATGAACACTGAAGCTTTCTTT. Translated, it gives CASSLALGHQMNTEAFF.

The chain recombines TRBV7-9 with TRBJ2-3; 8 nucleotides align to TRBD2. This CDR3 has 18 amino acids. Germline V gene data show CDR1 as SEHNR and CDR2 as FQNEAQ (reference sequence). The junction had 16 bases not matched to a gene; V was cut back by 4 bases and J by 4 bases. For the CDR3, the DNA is TGTGCCAGCAGCTGGATTGCGGGTAGCGGGATGAGCGCAGATACGCAGTATTTT. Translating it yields CASSWIAGSGMSADTQYF.

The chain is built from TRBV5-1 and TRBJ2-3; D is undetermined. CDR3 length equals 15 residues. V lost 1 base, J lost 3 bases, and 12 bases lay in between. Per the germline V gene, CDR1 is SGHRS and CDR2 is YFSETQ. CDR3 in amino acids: CASSLTYYPTDTQYF. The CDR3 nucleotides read TGCGCCAGCAGCTTGACTTATTACCCTACAGATACGCAGTATTTT.

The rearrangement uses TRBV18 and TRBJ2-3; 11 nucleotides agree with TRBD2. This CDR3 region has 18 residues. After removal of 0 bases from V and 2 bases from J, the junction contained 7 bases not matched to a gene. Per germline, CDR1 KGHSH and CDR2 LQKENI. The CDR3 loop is CASSPPSLAGGHTDTQYF. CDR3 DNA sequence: TGTGCCAGCTCACCACCTAGCCTAGCGGGAGGCCACACAGATACGCAGTATTTT.

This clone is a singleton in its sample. This CDR3 is CASSLSFPRRYEQYF. CDR3 bases: TGTGCCAGCAGTTTATCCTTTCCCCGACGTTACGAGCAGTACTTC. The chain couples TRBV27 to TRBJ2-7; D is unclear. CDR1 MNHEY and CDR2 SMNVEV come from the germline V gene (reference sequence). This CDR3 contains 15 residues. V lost 0 bases and J lost 4, with 13 bases in between.

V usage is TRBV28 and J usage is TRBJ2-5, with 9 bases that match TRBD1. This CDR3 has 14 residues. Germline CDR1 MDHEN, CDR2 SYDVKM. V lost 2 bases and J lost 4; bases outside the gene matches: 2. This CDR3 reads CASSLRTGVETQYF. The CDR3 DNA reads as TGTGCCAGCAGTTTACGGACAGGGGTAGAGACCCAGTACTTC. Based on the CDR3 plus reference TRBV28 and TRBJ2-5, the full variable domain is DVKVTQSSRYLVKRTGEKVFLECVQDMDHENMFWYRQDPGLGLRLIYFSYDVKMKEKGDIPEGYSVSREKKERFSLILESASTNQTSMYLCASSLRTGVETQYFGPGTRLLVL.

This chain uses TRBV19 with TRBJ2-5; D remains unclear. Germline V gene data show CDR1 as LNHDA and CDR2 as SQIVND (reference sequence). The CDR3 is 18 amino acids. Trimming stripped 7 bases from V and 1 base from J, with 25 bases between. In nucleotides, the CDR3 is TGTGCCAGTACCGACTCCCCCGTACAGATACCCTCCCAAGAGACCCAGTACTTC. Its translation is CASTDSPVQIPSQETQYF.

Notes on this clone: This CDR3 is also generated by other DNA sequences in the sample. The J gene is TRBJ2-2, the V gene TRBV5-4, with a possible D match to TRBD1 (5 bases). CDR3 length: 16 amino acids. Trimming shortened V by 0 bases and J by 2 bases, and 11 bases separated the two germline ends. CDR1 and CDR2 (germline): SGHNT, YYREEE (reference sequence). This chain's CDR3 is CASSLARQGNTGELFF. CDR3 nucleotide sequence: TGTGCCAGCAGCTTGGCCAGGCAGGGTAACACCGGGGAGCTGTTTTTT.

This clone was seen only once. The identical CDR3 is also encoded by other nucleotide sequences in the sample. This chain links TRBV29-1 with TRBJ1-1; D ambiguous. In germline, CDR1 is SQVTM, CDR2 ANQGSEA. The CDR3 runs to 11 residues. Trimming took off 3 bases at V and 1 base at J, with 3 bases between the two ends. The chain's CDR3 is CSVDSNTEAFF. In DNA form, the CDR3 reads TGCAGCGTTGATTCGAACACTGAAGCTTTCTTT.

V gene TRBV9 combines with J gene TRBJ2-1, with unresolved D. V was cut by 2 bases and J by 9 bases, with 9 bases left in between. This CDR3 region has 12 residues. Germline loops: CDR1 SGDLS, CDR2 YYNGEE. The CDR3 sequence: CASSVRWGEQFF. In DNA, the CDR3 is TGTGCCAGCAGCGTTAGGTGGGGTGAGCAGTTCTTC.

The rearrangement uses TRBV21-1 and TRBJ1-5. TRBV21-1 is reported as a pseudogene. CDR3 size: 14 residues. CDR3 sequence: CASSNKEGNQPQHF. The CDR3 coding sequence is TGTGCCAGCAGCAATAAGGAGGGGAATCAGCCCCAGCATTTT.

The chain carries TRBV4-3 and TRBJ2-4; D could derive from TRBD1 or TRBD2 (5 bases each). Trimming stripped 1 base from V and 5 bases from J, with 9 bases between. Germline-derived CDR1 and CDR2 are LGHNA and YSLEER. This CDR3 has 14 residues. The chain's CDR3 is CASSQVGRENIQYF. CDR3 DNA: TGCGCCAGCAGCCAAGTGGGACGGGAAAACATTCAGTACTTC.

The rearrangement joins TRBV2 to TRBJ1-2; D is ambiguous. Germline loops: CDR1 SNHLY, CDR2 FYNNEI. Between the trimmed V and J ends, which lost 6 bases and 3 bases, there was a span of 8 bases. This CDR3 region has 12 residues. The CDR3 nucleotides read TGTGCCAGCAGCGAGGGAGACTATGGCTACACCTTC. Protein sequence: CASSEGDYGYTF.

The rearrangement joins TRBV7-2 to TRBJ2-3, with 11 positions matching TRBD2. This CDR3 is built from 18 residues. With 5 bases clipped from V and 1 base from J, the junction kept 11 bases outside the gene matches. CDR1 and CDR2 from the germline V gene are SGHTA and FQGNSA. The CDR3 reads CASSPGVAGGRGTDTQYF. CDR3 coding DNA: TGTGCCAGCAGCCCTGGGGTAGCGGGAGGGCGGGGCACAGATACGCAGTATTTT. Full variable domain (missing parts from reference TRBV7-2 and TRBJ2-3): GAGVSQSPSNKVTEKGKDVELRCDPISGHTALYWYRQSLGQGLEFLIYFQGNSAPDKSGLPSDRFSAERTGGSVSTLTIQRTQQEDSAVYLCASSPGVAGGRGTDTQYFGPGTRLTVL.

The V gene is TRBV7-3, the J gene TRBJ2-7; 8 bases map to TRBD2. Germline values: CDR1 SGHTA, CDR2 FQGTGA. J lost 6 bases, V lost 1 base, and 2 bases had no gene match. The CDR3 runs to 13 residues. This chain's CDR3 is CASSLSGRSEQYF. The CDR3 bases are TGTGCCAGCAGCTTAAGCGGGAGGAGCGAGCAGTACTTC.

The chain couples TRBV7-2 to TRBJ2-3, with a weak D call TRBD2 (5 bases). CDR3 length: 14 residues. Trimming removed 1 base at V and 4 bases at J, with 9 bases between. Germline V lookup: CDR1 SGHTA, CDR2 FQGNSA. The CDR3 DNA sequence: TGTGCCAGCAGCTTAGGATCACTAGCAGATACGCAGTATTTT. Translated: CASSLGSLADTQYF. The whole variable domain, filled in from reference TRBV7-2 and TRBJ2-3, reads GAGVSQSPSNKVTEKGKDVELRCDPISGHTALYWYRQSLGQGLEFLIYFQGNSAPDKSGLPSDRFSAERTGGSVSTLTIQRTQQEDSAVYLCASSLGSLADTQYFGPGTRLTVL.

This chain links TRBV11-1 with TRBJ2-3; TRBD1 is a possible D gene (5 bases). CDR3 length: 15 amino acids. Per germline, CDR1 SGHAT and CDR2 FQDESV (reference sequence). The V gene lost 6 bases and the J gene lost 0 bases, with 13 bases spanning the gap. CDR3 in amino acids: CASSYQGRSTDTQYF. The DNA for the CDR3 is TGTGCCAGCAGTTATCAGGGTCGAAGCACAGATACGCAGTATTTT.

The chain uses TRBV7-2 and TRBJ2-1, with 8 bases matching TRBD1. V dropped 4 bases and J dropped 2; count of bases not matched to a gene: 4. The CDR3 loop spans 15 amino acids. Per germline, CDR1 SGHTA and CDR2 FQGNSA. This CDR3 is CASSSQGATYNEQFF. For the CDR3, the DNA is TGTGCCAGCAGCTCCCAGGGGGCCACCTACAATGAGCAGTTCTTC.